The clone carrying this TCR beta chain was detected only a few times. No antigen is known for it. The CDR3 has 15 amino acids. Unmatched junction bases numbered 12, after V lost 6 bases and J lost 3 bases. The germline V gene encodes CDR1 DFQATT and CDR2 SNEGSKA (reference sequence). The data belong to a study of T-cell reconstitution after alpha-beta-depleted transplantation in children. Study findings and constraints: Several hundred graft clones that had expanded were reportedly the source of alpha-beta T cells about two months after transplant.

Library preparation (for TCRbeta) was performed with unique molecular identifiers. TCRdb independently ran MiXCR on the PCR reads; one entry per CDR3 protein. The sample includes under 750,000 distinct CDR3 sequences, more than 20% seen only once; the top ten take roughly 13%. This TCR was sampled from a boy in the first two years of life who had a stem cell transplant for acute myeloid leukemia, so the T cells may come from the graft donor. The chain is built from TRBV20-1 and TRBJ2-5, with 8 bases that match TRBD2. Here the sequenced sample was PBMCs, mostly from graft donor cells, taken 360 days after TCRalphabeta/CD19-depleted stem cell transplant. CDR3 in amino acids: CSAPGGRGEEETQYF. The CDR3 nucleotides are TGCAGTGCGCCGGGGGGGCGAGGAGAAGAAGAGACCCAGTACTTC.